The TCR beta chain described here comes from a study of blood T cell repertoires in COVID-19 (TCRdb year 2020). With respect to the entire study: Samples covering the acute and convalescent phases of COVID-19 were provided by collaborators in the United States, Italy and Spain. The prospective study material was composed of cDNA or gDNA derived from T cells, B-cell-depleted T cells, or PBMCs. Deeply sampled blood TCRbeta repertoires from subjects exposed to, actively infected with, or recovered from COVID-19 were included in the dataset. The repertoires were released in a freely available public database meant as a resource for research on the immune response to SARS-CoV-2. Samples were obtained from the ongoing ImmuneRACE study (first 160 participants) and from 1,254 subjects provided by 6 global collaborators. Nearly every sample came with metadata listing a de-identified subject ID, COVID-19 status, age in years and sex. Where HLA class I and class II types were available, the types were taken from metadata supplied by the sample provider, not from assay-based typing.

The research as a whole found: The quantity of clinical and demographic metadata differed by source and by participant and was supplied without curation.

The immunoSEQ Assay, a bias-controlled multiplex PCR, was used to amplify TCRbeta CDR3 regions from genomic DNA. The authors processed their data as follows. The number of nucleated cells in each sample was estimated from the amplification of reference gene primers within the assay. Sequence reads were collapsed and filtered to measure the absolute abundance of every unique TCRbeta CDR3 rearrangement. Productive Simpson clonality was computed per sample as the square root of Simpson's diversity index over productive rearrangements. TCRdb's version of the immuneACCESS table is confined to in-frame rearrangements and falls short of the full clone set. An unresolved V gene accounts for under half of the shortfall where checked; the remainder is of unknown origin. That table gives V, J and clone size, and the DNA gave D and trimming. The sample table contains around 90,000 clones; only one count was recorded for approximately 75% of them. The ten largest clones capture 10% to 15% of the sample.

Of note for this clone: Its recognized antigen is unknown. Base qualities are missing; no much larger clone stands one base away.

Whole blood was collected in K2EDTA tubes by collaborating institutions according to the institutions' own protocols. For TCRbeta analysis, collaborators shipped samples in one of three forms: frozen whole blood, isolated PBMCs, or DNA extracted from either of those sample types. The CDR3 sequence holds 15 residues, the cysteine and phenylalanine included. Here the CDR3 DNA is all that survives: 45 bases in frame from base 1. Sequences SGHTS (CDR1) and YDEGEE (CDR2) are obtained from the germline V gene. V loses 1 base, J loses 3 bases, and the germline ends lie 11 bases apart. The clonotype was recovered from a human donor in a cohort sampled during active COVID-19. The sequence joins TRBV5-8 to TRBJ1-5; TRBD1 is perhaps the D gene, given 5 matching bases. The source material was peripheral blood. The CDR3 reads CASSLYTGPNQPQHF. The nucleotides read TGTGCCAGCAGCTTGTATACAGGCCCCAATCAGCCCCAGCATTTT.